Listed below are T cell receptor beta chains from one sample, sequenced in a study of T cell responses to AZD1222 COVID-19 vaccine. The protocol was immunoSEQ multiplex PCR, while the TCRdb copy is restricted to in-frame clones and leaves out a portion. The sample has roughly 190,000 clones, about 92% seen once; the top ten hold about 3.5%. The sequences come from peripheral blood, collected 28 days after the second dose of the MenACWY control vaccine. The receptor set was obtained from an adult who received the MenACWY meningococcal vaccine as a control. Both conserved end residues are part of each CDR3. Each record gives: clone size, D gene, V gene, J gene, CDR3 DNA, CDR3 protein. The D gene is left open where the match is weak. Rows may omit the clone size; those that give it use once, few, many or a size class.

clone size: -; D gene: TRBD1; V gene: TRBV27; J gene: TRBJ1-2; CDR3 DNA: TGTGCCAGCAGTCAGACCGGGACAGGGAGAGGTCCGTATGGCTACACCTTC; CDR3 protein: CASSQTGTGRGPYGYTF
clone size: -; D gene: TRBD1; V gene: TRBV5-1; J gene: TRBJ1-1; CDR3 DNA: TGCGCCAGCAGCTTGGCGGGACAGGGGAACACTGAAGCTTTCTTT; CDR3 protein: CASSLAGQGNTEAFF
clone size: -; D gene: TRBD1; V gene: TRBV4-3; J gene: TRBJ2-5; CDR3 DNA: TGCGCCAGCAGCCAAGATCCAGGGGGCTTGGAGACCCAGTACTTC; CDR3 protein: CASSQDPGGLETQYF
clone size: -; D gene: -; V gene: TRBV6-5; J gene: TRBJ2-1; CDR3 DNA: TGTGCCGGCCGCAGGGGAGGGGGGATGCTTGAGCAGTTCTTC; CDR3 protein: CAGRRGGGMLEQFF
clone size: -; D gene: -; V gene: TRBV9; J gene: TRBJ2-1; CDR3 DNA: TGTGCCAGCAGCGTTGAGACTGTAGCAAGGGACAATGAGCAGTTCTTC; CDR3 protein: CASSVETVARDNEQFF
clone size: -; D gene: -; V gene: TRBV7-9; J gene: TRBJ1-1; CDR3 DNA: TGTGCCAGCAGCTCCGGACAACTGAACACTGAAGCTTTCTTT; CDR3 protein: CASSSGQLNTEAFF
clone size: -; D gene: -; V gene: TRBV2; J gene: TRBJ1-2; CDR3 DNA: TGTGCCAGCAGTGATTACAGGAACTATGGCTACACCTTC; CDR3 protein: CASSDYRNYGYTF
clone size: -; D gene: -; V gene: TRBV7-2; J gene: TRBJ2-1; CDR3 DNA: TGTGCCAGCAGCCCCCCCGGTGGTGAGCAGTTCTTC; CDR3 protein: CASSPPGGEQFF
clone size: -; D gene: -; V gene: TRBV19; J gene: TRBJ1-5; CDR3 DNA: TGTGCCAGTAGTATTGGCGGACTACAAAGTAATCAGCCCCAGCATTTT; CDR3 protein: CASSIGGLQSNQPQHF
clone size: -; D gene: -; V gene: TRBV30; J gene: TRBJ2-3; CDR3 DNA: TGTGCCTGGAGTGTACAAGTTAGCACAGATACGCAGTATTTT; CDR3 protein: CAWSVQVSTDTQYF
clone size: -; D gene: -; V gene: TRBV7-2; J gene: TRBJ2-2; CDR3 DNA: TGTGGCACGGGCACCGGGGAGCTGTTTTTT; CDR3 protein: CGTGTGELFF
clone size: -; D gene: TRBD1; V gene: TRBV3-1/TRBV3-2; J gene: TRBJ1-6; CDR3 DNA: TGTGCCAGCAGCCCGACAGGGGGCTCTTCACCCCTCCACTTT; CDR3 protein: CASSPTGGSSPLHF
clone size: -; D gene: -; V gene: TRBV7-3; J gene: TRBJ2-3; CDR3 DNA: TGTGCCAGCAGCTTAAGCCGCGGCCGCACAGATACGCAGTATTTT; CDR3 protein: CASSLSRGRTDTQYF
clone size: -; D gene: -; V gene: TRBV27; J gene: TRBJ2-7; CDR3 DNA: TGTGCCAGCAGTTTATTGCAGGGTACAACCTACGAGCAGTACTTC; CDR3 protein: CASSLLQGTTYEQYF
clone size: -; D gene: TRBD2; V gene: TRBV27; J gene: TRBJ2-1; CDR3 DNA: TGTGCCAGCAGTTTATTGACTAGCGGAGCCGATCCGAATGAGCAGTTCTTC; CDR3 protein: CASSLLTSGADPNEQFF
clone size: once; D gene: TRBD2; V gene: TRBV7-2; J gene: TRBJ2-1; CDR3 DNA: TGTGCCAGCAGCTTAGATGGCACTAGCGGGAGTATTGAGCAGTTCTTC; CDR3 protein: CASSLDGTSGSIEQFF
clone size: -; D gene: TRBD2; V gene: TRBV2; J gene: TRBJ2-2; CDR3 DNA: TGTGCCAGCAGTGAGATGGGGGGAGGAGCGGGATTGGCCGGGGAGCTGTTTTTT; CDR3 protein: CASSEMGGGAGLAGELFF
clone size: -; D gene: -; V gene: TRBV5-1; J gene: TRBJ2-5; CDR3 DNA: TGCGCCAGCAGCCCTGGAGGGGAGACCCAGTACTTC; CDR3 protein: CASSPGGETQYF
clone size: -; D gene: -; V gene: TRBV5-1; J gene: TRBJ2-1; CDR3 DNA: TGCGCCAGCAGGCTCTCCTACAATGAGCAGTTCTTC; CDR3 protein: CASRLSYNEQFF
clone size: -; D gene: TRBD1; V gene: TRBV6-5; J gene: TRBJ1-5; CDR3 DNA: TGTGCCAGCAGACCGGGACAGGACAATCAGCCCCAGCATTTT; CDR3 protein: CASRPGQDNQPQHF
clone size: -; D gene: -; V gene: TRBV18; J gene: TRBJ1-2; CDR3 DNA: TGTGCCAGCTCACCCCCCGGGGGAATCTGGGGCTACACCTTC; CDR3 protein: CASSPPGGIWGYTF
clone size: -; D gene: -; V gene: TRBV14; J gene: TRBJ2-5; CDR3 DNA: TGTGCCAGCAGCCACCGAGTCAGCCAAGAGACCCAGTACTTC; CDR3 protein: CASSHRVSQETQYF
clone size: -; D gene: -; V gene: TRBV5-4; J gene: TRBJ2-5; CDR3 DNA: TGTGCCAGCAGCTCTAATGGGGGAGCCCTTCAACAGTACTTC; CDR3 protein: CASSSNGGALQQYF
clone size: -; D gene: -; V gene: TRBV29-1; J gene: TRBJ1-2; CDR3 DNA: TGCAGCGTTGAGGCAGAAGGCTACACCTTC; CDR3 protein: CSVEAEGYTF